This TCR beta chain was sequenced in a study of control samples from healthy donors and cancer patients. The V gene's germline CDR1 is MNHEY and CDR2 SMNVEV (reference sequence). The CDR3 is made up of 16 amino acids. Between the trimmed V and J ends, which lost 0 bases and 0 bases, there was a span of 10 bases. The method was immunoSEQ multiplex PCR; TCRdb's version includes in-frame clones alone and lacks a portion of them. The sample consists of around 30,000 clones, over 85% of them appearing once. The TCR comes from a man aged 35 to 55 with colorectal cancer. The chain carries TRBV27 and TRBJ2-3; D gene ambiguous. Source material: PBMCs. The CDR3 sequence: CASSLSVGRSTDTQYF. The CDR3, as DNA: TGTGCCAGCAGTTTATCGGTTGGCCGAAGCACAGATACGCAGTATTTT.